This T cell receptor beta chain was sequenced for a study of blood T cell repertoires in COVID-19. Measured with immunoSEQ multiplex PCR; TCRdb has only the in-frame clones, and not every one. The sample holds under 200,000 clones; 76% are singletons and the top ten take approximately 3.7%. This CDR3 has 17 residues. Germline lookup yields CDR1 LNHDA and CDR2 SQIVND (reference sequence). V was cut by 10 bases and J by 2 bases, with 23 bases left in between. This chain links TRBV19 with TRBJ2-2; possibly TRBD2 for D (7 bases). This TCR came from a woman of 80 years or more with acute or convalescent COVID-19. Sample: peripheral blood. CDR3 residues: CAKGGAGLRLNTGELFF. DNA of the CDR3: TGTGCCAAAGGGGGGGCAGGGTTAAGATTAAACACCGGGGAGCTGTTTTTT.